The next 25 T cell receptor beta chains were all read from a single sample in a study of graft-versus-host responses after intestinal transplantation. TCRdb keeps only in-frame clones here, not all; method: immunoSEQ multiplex PCR. Of fewer than 50,000 clones in the sample, roughly 91% were seen once. Sequencing was performed on PBMCs, taken 524 days after transplant. The receptor source for this set is a human patient who received an intestinal transplant, so some T cells may come from the graft donor.

The chain employs TRBV19 and TRBJ2-7; 12 nucleotides align to TRBD2. Germline V gene data show CDR1 as LNHDA and CDR2 as SQIVND (reference sequence). The CDR3 spans 15 residues. Unmatched junction bases numbered 3, after V lost 6 bases and J lost 0 bases. The CDR3 DNA is TGTGCCAGTAGACTAGCGGGAGGTACCTCCTACGAGCAGTACTTC. It is translated as CASRLAGGTSYEQYF.

The chain recombines TRBV7-2 with TRBJ1-5; D is uncertain. The CDR3 runs to 17 residues. Trimming removed 0 bases from V and 0 bases from J, with 12 bases in between. Germline CDR1 and CDR2: SGHTA and FQGNSA. Here the CDR3 DNA reads TGTGCCAGCAGCTTAGCCAGGACGGGATATAGCAATCAGCCCCAGCATTTT. It codes for CASSLARTGYSNQPQHF.

This rearrangement joins TRBV7-6 to TRBJ2-2, with a possible D match to TRBD1 (6 bases). The length of the CDR3 is 16 residues. V gave up 1 base and J gave up 3 bases, with 12 bases separating them. CDR1 and CDR2 from the germline V gene are SGHVS and FNYEAQ. The CDR3 region is CASSLGNREYTGELFF. The CDR3 region has the DNA TGTGCCAGCAGCTTAGGGAACAGGGAGTACACCGGGGAGCTGTTTTTT.

The rearrangement links TRBV4-1 to TRBJ2-7; D gene uncertain. Germline-derived CDR1 and CDR2 are MGHRA and YSYEKL. V lost 0 bases, J lost 1 base, and 10 bases lay in between. CDR3 length: 15 residues. The CDR3: CASSQDFARSYEQYF. In DNA form, the CDR3 reads TGCGCCAGCAGCCAAGATTTCGCGAGATCCTACGAGCAGTACTTC.

This rearrangement joins TRBV9 to TRBJ2-7; 13 positions agree with TRBD2. The germline CDR1 and CDR2 sequences are SGDLS and YYNGEE. With V trimmed by 3 bases and J by 3 bases, 0 bases remained unmatched. The CDR3 totals 14 residues. CDR3 residues: CASSGTSGSYEQYF. As DNA, the CDR3 is TGTGCCAGCAGCGGGACTAGCGGGAGCTACGAGCAGTACTTC.

The chain recombines TRBV7-2 with TRBJ1-1; D is perhaps TRBD1 (6 bases). This CDR3 has 14 residues. The germline V gene encodes CDR1 SGHTA and CDR2 FQGNSA. Trimming shortened V by 4 bases and J by 3 bases, and 12 bases separated the two germline ends. CDR3 DNA: TGTGCCAGCAGCTGGAAGGCAGGGGACACTGAAGCTTTCTTT. Translated, it gives CASSWKAGDTEAFF. The variable domain in full, completed from reference TRBV7-2 and TRBJ1-1, reads GAGVSQSPSNKVTEKGKDVELRCDPISGHTALYWYRQSLGQGLEFLIYFQGNSAPDKSGLPSDRFSAERTGGSVSTLTIQRTQQEDSAVYLCASSWKAGDTEAFFGQGTRLTVV.

This chain uses TRBV5-6 with TRBJ1-1; D is unresolved. CDR3 length: 12 residues. Germline CDR1 and CDR2: SGHDT and YYEEEE. V was pared by 1 base and J by 5 bases, with 6 bases between. The CDR3 loop is CASSLMVTEAFF. The CDR3 bases are TGTGCCAGCAGCTTGATGGTGACTGAAGCTTTCTTT.

The rearrangement joins TRBV27 to TRBJ2-3; D may be TRBD1 (6 bases). Germline V gives CDR1 MNHEY, CDR2 SMNVEV (reference sequence). CDR3 length: 13 residues. Trimming removed 3 bases from V and 3 bases from J, with 7 bases in between. In nucleotides, the CDR3 is TGTGCCAGCAGTTTTGGACAGACAGATACGCAGTATTTT. Its protein is CASSFGQTDTQYF.

The chain combines TRBV28 with TRBJ2-7; 9 bases map to TRBD1. The CDR3 is 15 amino acids. V shed 4 bases and J 4 bases; nucleotides not matched to a gene: 8. From germline, CDR1 is MDHEN and CDR2 SYDVKM. CDR3 bases: TGTGCCAGCAGTTCGGTCGGACAGGGGAAATACGAGCAGTACTTC. It translates to CASSSVGQGKYEQYF.

The rearrangement links TRBV5-8 to TRBJ2-4; D remains unclear. CDR3 length: 18 residues. CDR1 SGHTS and CDR2 YDEGEE come from the germline V gene. Trimming shortened V by 0 bases and J by 0 bases, and 16 bases separated the two germline ends. The CDR3 DNA reads TGTGCCAGCAGCTTGGTGAGACTGCGCGAACTAGCCAAAAACATTCAGTACTTC. It translates to CASSLVRLRELAKNIQYF.

The J gene is TRBJ2-7, the V gene TRBV7-9; D gene uncertain. This CDR3 has 13 amino acids. Per germline, CDR1 SEHNR and CDR2 FQNEAQ (reference sequence). V lost 2 bases and J 5 bases, leaving 10 bases between the germline ends. CDR3 coding DNA: TGTGCCAGCAGCTTAACCCCTCCCCACGAGCAGTACTTC. Its translation is CASSLTPPHEQYF.

The chain uses TRBV28 and TRBJ2-7; D remains unclear. V was trimmed by 5 bases and J by 4 bases, leaving 9 bases between them. Germline V gene lookup returns CDR1 MDHEN and CDR2 SYDVKM. This CDR3 has 12 residues. The CDR3: CASSLTNYEQYF. In DNA, the CDR3 is TGTGCCAGCAGTCTCACAAATTACGAGCAGTACTTC.

A note on this clone: At one of its ends the junction is not consistent with the germline gene, which may arise from a read error. The J gene is TRBJ2-1, the V gene TRBV10-2; D unclear. The V gene's germline CDR1 is WSHSY and CDR2 SAAADI. The length of the CDR3 is 15 residues. CDR3 nucleotides: TGCGCCAGCGGTGAAGCGTTTAGCTCCTACAATGAGCAGTTCTTC. It is translated as CASGEAFSSYNEQFF.

This chain connects TRBV28 to TRBJ1-1; no reliable D call. Per germline, CDR1 MDHEN and CDR2 SYDVKM. This CDR3 contains 12 residues. V dropped 0 bases and J dropped 11 bases, with 10 bases sitting between them. CDR3 amino acids: CASSLWGSGAFF. The DNA of the CDR3 is TGTGCCAGCAGTTTATGGGGCTCCGGGGCTTTCTTT.

The chain combines TRBV6-5 with TRBJ2-4; TRBD1 might be the D (6 bases). The ends were cut back, 0 bases at V and 8 bases at J, with 14 bases in the middle. Germline V CDR1 and CDR2: MNHEY, SVGAGI. This CDR3 region has 15 residues. CDR3 bases: TGTGCCAGCAGTTACTCGGGGGCAACGCGGGACATTCAGTACTTC. It yields the protein CASSYSGATRDIQYF.

The rearrangement links TRBV2 to TRBJ1-5; TRBD1 might be the D (5 bases). Trimming left V 4 bases short and J 5 bases short, with 15 bases between. CDR3 size: 15 residues. Germline-derived CDR1 and CDR2 are SNHLY and FYNNEI. CDR3 region: CASSGGREGYQPQHF. The CDR3 DNA follows: TGTGCCAGCAGTGGGGGCAGGGAAGGGTATCAGCCCCAGCATTTT.

The chain recombines TRBV30 with TRBJ2-3; 9 bases map to TRBD1. This CDR3 is 15 amino acids long. Germline-derived CDR1 and CDR2 are GTSNPN and SVGIG (reference sequence). The J segment lost 7 bases and the V segment lost 2 bases, leaving 10 bases of the junction unmatched. Here the CDR3 reads CAWSPAGQGINTQYF. The CDR3 DNA reads TGTGCCTGGAGTCCTGCGGGACAGGGTATCAATACGCAGTATTTT.

The chain uses TRBV19 and TRBJ2-1; a weak D match, TRBD2 (5 bases). Germline assignment: CDR1 LNHDA and CDR2 SQIVND (reference sequence). There are 16 residues in the CDR3. V was clipped by 3 bases and J by 4 bases, with 16 bases between them. The CDR3 here is CASSITGLAPYNEQFF. The CDR3 nucleotides read TGTGCCAGTAGTATCACTGGGCTAGCTCCGTACAATGAGCAGTTCTTC.

This chain joins TRBV18 and TRBJ2-4, with 8 nucleotides matching TRBD1. This CDR3 is built from 14 residues. CDR1 is KGHSH, CDR2 LQKENI, per germline. With 3 bases clipped from V and 7 bases from J, the junction kept 5 bases outside the gene matches. The CDR3 sequence is CASSPTGEGNIQYF. The CDR3 region has the DNA TGTGCCAGCTCACCGACAGGGGAAGGGAACATTCAGTACTTC.

V and J are TRBV19 and TRBJ1-1, with 7 positions matching TRBD1. CDR1 is LNHDA and CDR2 is SQIVND in the germline V gene (reference sequence). V lost 9 bases to trimming and J lost 2 bases; unmatched junction nucleotides: 6. CDR3 length: 13 residues. In DNA form, the CDR3 reads TGTGCCAGCTCCGACAGGGTTAACACTGAAGCTTTCTTT. It specifies CASSDRVNTEAFF. Filled out from reference TRBV19 and TRBJ1-1, the complete variable domain reads DGGITQSPKYLFRKEGQNVTLSCEQNLNHDAMYWYRQDPGQGLRLIYYSQIVNDFQKGDIAEGYSVSREKKESFPLTVTSAQKNPTAFYLCASSDRVNTEAFFGQGTRLTVV.

This clone has just a few counts. The CDR3 region is CASLTPGQKDEQYF. The CDR3 DNA reads TGTGCCAGCCTTACTCCGGGACAAAAGGACGAGCAGTACTTC. The chain is built from TRBV28 and TRBJ2-7, with D possibly matching TRBD1 (6 bases). The V end lost 8 bases, the J end lost 5 bases, and 19 bases lay between the germline ends. From germline, CDR1 is MDHEN and CDR2 SYDVKM. This CDR3 has 14 amino acids.

V and J are TRBV19 and TRBJ1-6; TRBD1 agrees at 8 bases. CDR3 size: 14 residues. J lost 9 bases, V lost 4 bases, and 5 bases had no gene match. Per germline, CDR1 LNHDA and CDR2 SQIVND (reference sequence). Here the CDR3 DNA reads TGTGCCAGTAGTAACGACAGGGGCTCTTCACCCCTCCACTTT. It codes for CASSNDRGSSPLHF.

This sequence joins TRBV28 and TRBJ1-5, with TRBD1 identical over 10 bases. V dropped 6 bases and J dropped 4; count of bases not matched to a gene: 6. Germline values: CDR1 MDHEN, CDR2 SYDVKM. This CDR3 has 15 residues. As DNA, the CDR3 is TGTGCCAGCAGGAAGACAGGGGGCGGAAATCAGCCCCAGCATTTT. Protein sequence: CASRKTGGGNQPQHF.

V and J are TRBV7-9 and TRBJ2-7; 8 positions match TRBD1. J gave up 1 base and V 3 bases, and 5 bases lay outside the gene matches. From germline, CDR1 is SEHNR and CDR2 FQNEAQ (reference sequence). The CDR3 has 15 amino acids. The CDR3 nucleotides are TGTGCCAGCAGCTTCGGACAGGGAGGATCCTACGAGCAGTACTTC. Its protein product is CASSFGQGGSYEQYF.

The rearrangement links TRBV18 to TRBJ2-7; weak D call: TRBD1 (5 bases). Looked up from germline, CDR1 is KGHSH and CDR2 is LQKENI. Between the trimmed V and J ends, which lost 3 bases and 2 bases, there was a span of 8 bases. The CDR3 extends over 13 amino acids. The CDR3 reads CASSPTATYEQYF. The CDR3, as DNA: TGTGCCAGCTCACCGACAGCTACCTACGAGCAGTACTTC. Based on the CDR3 plus reference TRBV18 and TRBJ2-7, the full variable domain is NAGVMQNPRHLVRRRGQEARLRCSPMKGHSHVYWYRQLPEEGLKFMVYLQKENIIDESGMPKERFSAEFPKEGPSILRIQQVVRGDSAAYFCASSPTATYEQYFGPGTRLTVT.